This paragraph covers one T cell receptor beta chain sequence. The method was immunoSEQ multiplex PCR; TCRdb's version includes in-frame clones alone and lacks a portion of them. Here the sample spans around 50,000 clones, around 93% being singletons. This record belongs to a study of T cell changes during pregnancy in multiple sclerosis. This sample comprised CD8+ T cells from peripheral blood mononuclear cells, obtained in the second trimester of pregnancy. This sequence was found in a female donor with multiple sclerosis, enrolled in a pregnancy study.

The CDR3 spells CASGFVQGNREKLFF. For the CDR3, the DNA is TGTGCTAGTGGTTTCGTACAGGGTAACAGGGAAAAACTGTTTTTT. The chain employs TRBV12-5 and TRBJ1-4; D possibly corresponds to TRBD1 (6 bases). This CDR3 is built from 15 residues. The V end was cut by 3 bases, the J end by 8 bases, with 16 bases between. Germline CDR1 LGHNT, CDR2 FRNRAP.